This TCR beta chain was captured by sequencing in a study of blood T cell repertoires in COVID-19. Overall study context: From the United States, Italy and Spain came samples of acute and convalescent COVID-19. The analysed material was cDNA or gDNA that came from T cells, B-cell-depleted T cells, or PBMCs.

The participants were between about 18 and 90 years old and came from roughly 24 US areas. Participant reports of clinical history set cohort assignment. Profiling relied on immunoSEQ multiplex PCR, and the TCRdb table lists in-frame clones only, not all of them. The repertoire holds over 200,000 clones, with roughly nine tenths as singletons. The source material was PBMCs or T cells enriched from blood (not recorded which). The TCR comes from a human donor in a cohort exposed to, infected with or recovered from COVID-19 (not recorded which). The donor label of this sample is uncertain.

The CDR3 DNA reads as TGTGCCAGCAGCACCTATCTGGAGGGGGAGCTGTTTTTT. Translated, it gives CASSTYLEGELFF. This chain uses TRBV7-2 with TRBJ2-2; D gene unclear. Germline V gene lookup returns CDR1 SGHTA and CDR2 FQGNSA. Trimming removed 5 bases at V and 8 bases at J, with 12 bases between. This CDR3 is built from 13 residues.